The source of this T cell receptor (beta chain) is a study of HIV-infected patients and healthy controls. Study results and caveats: Compared with untreated HIV+ repertoires, healthy controls showed roughly threefold more distinct CDR3s and higher Shannon diversity. Eight alpha and eight beta V genes differed significantly in mean usage between HIV-infected patients and controls. In healthy controls, MAIT alpha CDR3s were common; in HIV+ repertoires, severely depleted.

Alpha and beta constant-region primers primed reverse transcription of approximately 0.55 ug RNA. Using multiplexing indices, alpha and beta chain libraries were generated apart by chain-specific third strand synthesis. The library had 12-nucleotide molecular identifiers formed by two random hexamers joined together. MiXCR was run by TCRdb on the 5' RACE reads, yielding one entry per CDR3 protein. The table lists 11,000 or so distinct CDR3 sequences, over 4% of them singletons. Whole blood was used without fractionation, so all unsorted peripheral T cells were included. Trimming pared 4 bases from V and 3 bases from J, leaving 16 bases between. From germline, CDR1 is SGHRS and CDR2 YFSETQ. The CDR3 runs 16 residues. This clonotype is deemed medium-sized. Its matching antigen is unknown.

The sample taken for sequencing was blood. This clonotype was obtained from an adult in good health. The rearrangement joins TRBV5-1 to TRBJ2-2; maybe TRBD1 (5 bases). This CDR3 is CASSRQGVVDTGELFF. The CDR3 region has the DNA TGCGCCAGCAGCCGGCAAGGGGTCGTGGACACCGGGGAGCTGTTTTTT.